These 30 T cell receptor beta chains were all obtained from the same sample, sequenced in a study of molecular identifiers for immune sequencing clone quantification. TCRdb itself ran the PCR reads through MiXCR, one entry per CDR3 protein. The sample lists around 470,000 distinct CDR3 sequences, around 23% seen once, with roughly 0.79% in the top ten. The sample comprised naive CD8+ T cells from blood, with Jurkat cell RNA spiked in. Sample subset: FACS-sorted CD8+CD4-CCR7+CD45RA+ naive T cells. The source is a human donor in good health. Some libraries in this study had Jurkat cell RNA spiked in.

This clonotype was recorded a few times. This chain uses TRBV4-3 with TRBJ1-4; D is undetermined. Trimming left V 1 base short and J 4 bases short, with 10 bases between. This CDR3 spans 15 amino acids. Germline-derived CDR1 and CDR2 are LGHNA and YSLEER. This CDR3 is CASSQVLSGNEKLFF. CDR3 nucleotide sequence: TGCGCCAGCAGCCAAGTTCTTTCTGGTAATGAAAAACTGTTTTTT.

With respect to this clonotype: A much larger clone differs by one base, so this may be a read error. The rearrangement links TRBV12-3 or TRBV12-4 to TRBJ2-5; no firm D call. The V gene lost 5 bases and the J gene lost 1 base, with 8 bases spanning the gap. The CDR3 is 13 residues long. In nucleotides, the CDR3 is TGTGCCAGCAGTAGCAAGGGCCAAGAGACCCAGTACTTC. As protein: CASSSKGQETQYF.

This clonotype was counted a few times. The CDR3 is CASSCSGQGAFF. Here the CDR3 DNA reads TGTGCCAGCAGTTGCTCAGGCCAGGGAGCTTTCTTT. The rearrangement links TRBV6-5 to TRBJ1-1; weak D call: TRBD1 (5 bases). Per the germline V gene, CDR1 is MNHEY and CDR2 is SVGAGI. This CDR3 is built from 12 residues. The ends were cut back, 4 bases at V and 10 bases at J, with 13 bases in the middle.

This clonotype came up many times. The J gene is TRBJ2-3, the V gene TRBV11-2, with 10 bases fitting TRBD2. Germline CDR1 and CDR2: SGHAT and FQNNGV. This CDR3 spans 15 amino acids. V lost 2 bases, J lost 4 bases, and 3 bases stayed unmatched. CDR3 residues: CASSLSGGASDTQYF. In nucleotides, the CDR3 is TGTGCCAGCAGCTTAAGCGGGGGGGCCTCAGATACGCAGTATTTT.

This chain joins TRBV11-2 and TRBJ2-3; the match to TRBD2 covers 11 bases. Germline V CDR1 and CDR2: SGHAT, FQNNGV. Germline trimming cut 1 base from V and 2 bases from J; bases unmatched to any gene: 5. CDR3 length: 17 residues. The CDR3 spells CASSLAGSGGATDTQYF. CDR3 sequence (DNA): TGTGCCAGCAGCTTAGCTGGTAGCGGGGGGGCCACAGATACGCAGTATTTT.

A remark on this clonotype: Given a much more abundant clone one base away, this may be a read error. The rearrangement uses TRBV4-3 and TRBJ2-7; TRBD1 aligns across 8 bases. The CDR3 sequence is 13 residues long. Per the germline V gene, CDR1 is LGHNA and CDR2 is YSLEER. The CDR3 nucleotides are TGCGCCAGCAGCCAAGTGACAGGGGCCGAGCAGCACTTC. Translating it yields CASSQVTGAEQHF.

In this sample, this clonotype turned up many times. The chain recombines TRBV27 with TRBJ2-7; TRBD1 matches at 7 bases. The CDR3 is 13 amino acids. Germline assignment: CDR1 MNHEY and CDR2 SMNVEV (reference sequence). V shed 4 bases, J shed 3 bases, and the junction held 3 bases outside the gene matches. CDR3 DNA: TGTGCCAGCAGTTCGGGACAGATCTACGAGCAGTACTTC. It is translated as CASSSGQIYEQYF.

To note about this clonotype: No conserved phenylalanine or tryptophan is present at the end of the CDR3, so a read error is the likely explanation. The gene calls are TRBV27 and TRBJ2-7; 7 bases fit TRBD2. The V and J ends lost 0 bases and 1 base, in that order; junction bases with no gene match: 3. This CDR3 contains 15 residues. Germline CDR1 and CDR2: MNHEY and SMNVEV (reference sequence). The CDR3 region is CASSLSGEGSYEQYS. CDR3 nucleotide sequence: TGTGCCAGCAGTTTATCAGGGGAGGGATCCTACGAGCAGTACTCC.

This clonotype was seen a handful of times. CDR3 in DNA: TGCAGTGTCAGGGAGGACAGTCTGGGCACCGGGGAGCTGTTTTTT. Protein product: CSVREDSLGTGELFF. The chain is built from TRBV20-1 and TRBJ2-2; D might be TRBD1 or TRBD2, each matching 6 bases. The CDR3 totals 15 residues. Trimming pared 7 bases from V and 4 bases from J, leaving 19 bases between. Germline loops: CDR1 DFQATT, CDR2 SNEGSKA (reference sequence).

This clonotype appeared many times. The rearrangement links TRBV4-3 to TRBJ2-5; weak D call: TRBD1 (6 bases). The V end was cut by 5 bases, the J end by 4 bases, with 14 bases between. CDR3 length: 14 amino acids. Per germline, CDR1 LGHNA and CDR2 YSLEER. The CDR3 here is CASSREQGRETQYF. The DNA for the CDR3 is TGCGCCAGCAGCAGGGAACAGGGCCGAGAGACCCAGTACTTC.

This clonotype was counted many times. The V and J genes are TRBV7-2 and TRBJ2-3; TRBD1 is a possible D gene (6 bases). The germline V and J ends were trimmed by 2 bases and 2 bases, with 11 bases remaining between them. Germline-derived CDR1 and CDR2 are SGHTA and FQGNSA. CDR3 length: 15 residues. Here the CDR3 reads CASSLRTVITDTQYF. The CDR3 DNA is TGTGCCAGCAGCTTACGGACAGTAATCACAGATACGCAGTATTTT. Full variable domain (outside the CDR3, taken from reference TRBV7-2 and TRBJ2-3): GAGVSQSPSNKVTEKGKDVELRCDPISGHTALYWYRQSLGQGLEFLIYFQGNSAPDKSGLPSDRFSAERTGGSVSTLTIQRTQQEDSAVYLCASSLRTVITDTQYFGPGTRLTVL.

Notes on this clonotype: Since the CDR3 does not end with the conserved phenylalanine or tryptophan, this likely comes from a read error. V and J are TRBV6-5 and TRBJ2-3, with 7 bases that match TRBD1. The ends lost 2 bases at V and 4 bases at J; junction bases unmatched: 9. The CDR3 covers 16 residues. Germline CDR1 MNHEY, CDR2 SVGAGI. The CDR3 loop reads CASSYLARGPPDTQYS. CDR3 in DNA: TGTGCCAGCAGTTACCTGGCGAGGGGGCCACCAGATACGCAGTATTCT.

This clonotype was seen a few times. The rearrangement joins TRBV7-8 to TRBJ2-7; unclear D gene. The CDR3 has 18 amino acids. V shed 2 bases and J shed 0 bases, with 20 bases lying between them. Germline V lookup: CDR1 SGHVS, CDR2 FQNEAQ. The CDR3 protein is CASSLPSATPYSSYEQYF. In nucleotides, the CDR3 is TGTGCCAGCAGCTTACCGTCGGCCACGCCTTATAGCTCCTACGAGCAGTACTTC.

The rearrangement joins TRBV12-3 or TRBV12-4 to TRBJ2-7, with D hard to call. This CDR3 is 13 amino acids long. The V end lost 0 bases, the J end lost 2 bases, and 5 bases lay between the germline ends. In DNA form, the CDR3 reads TGTGCCAGCAGTTTAGCCAACACCTACGAGCAGTACTTC. As protein: CASSLANTYEQYF.

This clonotype was seen repeatedly, ten times or more. The chain combines TRBV19 with TRBJ2-6; D gene unclear. Germline CDR1 and CDR2: LNHDA and SQIVND (reference sequence). This CDR3 comprises 15 residues. The V end was cut by 3 bases, the J end by 3 bases, with 9 bases between. The CDR3 DNA follows: TGTGCCAGTAGTATGGCTATCCGTGGGGCCAACGTCCTGACTTTC. Translated, it gives CASSMAIRGANVLTF.

This clonotype has a count of ten or more. The chain links TRBV7-8 to TRBJ2-3; TRBD2 aligns across 14 bases. Germline V CDR1 and CDR2: SGHVS, FQNEAQ. This CDR3 is 19 amino acids long. The trim removed 4 bases at V and 2 bases at J, leaving 11 bases unmatched. CDR3 nucleotides: TGTGCCAGCAGCTCGCTAAGAGGACTAGCGGGGGGTACCACAGATACGCAGTATTTT. Residues: CASSSLRGLAGGTTDTQYF. The full variable domain, its missing parts supplied by reference TRBV7-8 and TRBJ2-3, is GAGVSQSPRYKVAKRGQDVALRCDPISGHVSLFWYQQALGQGPEFLTYFQNEAQLDKSGLPSDRFFAERPEGSVSTLKIQRTQQEDSAVYLCASSSLRGLAGGTTDTQYFGPGTRLTVL.

The chain is built from TRBV11-2 and TRBJ2-7; 10 bases map to TRBD1. CDR1 SGHAT and CDR2 FQNNGV come from the germline V gene. The CDR3 loop spans 14 amino acids. V trimming: 5 bases; J trimming: 5 bases; junction bases outside the gene matches: 6. The CDR3 DNA reads TGTGCCAGCAGCGTAGTGGGACAGGGGAACGAGCAGTACTTC. Translated: CASSVVGQGNEQYF.

This clonotype has a handful of counts. V is TRBV15 and J is TRBJ2-1, with D tentatively TRBD1 (7 bases). The CDR3 consists of 17 residues. V was clipped by 0 bases and J by 5 bases, with 17 bases between them. The germline gives CDR1 LNHNV, CDR2 YYDKDF (reference sequence). This CDR3 is CATSRDRGRGVHNEQFF. CDR3 coding DNA: TGTGCCACCAGCAGAGATAGAGGCAGGGGGGTGCACAATGAGCAGTTCTTC.

Comment on this clonotype: As the CDR3 is not closed by the conserved phenylalanine or tryptophan, this likely results from a read error. The V gene is TRBV20-1, the J gene TRBJ1-4, with 10 bases fitting TRBD1. Germline lookup yields CDR1 DFQATT and CDR2 SNEGSKA (reference sequence). CDR3 length: 15 residues. V dropped 5 bases and J dropped 7; count of bases not matched to a gene: 10. The CDR3 nucleotides read TGCAGTGCTCCCCCGCGGCGGACAGGGGGTGAAAAACTGTTTCTT. Its translation is CSAPPRRTGGEKLFL.

Concerning this clonotype: The junction shows a germline mismatch at one end, possibly a read error. The chain joins TRBV7-9 to TRBJ2-7; TRBD2 aligns across 7 bases. From germline, CDR1 is SEHNR and CDR2 FQNEAQ (reference sequence). The CDR3 totals 13 residues. DNA for the CDR3: TGTGCCAGCAGCCTCCGACTAGCAGAGGAGCCGTCCTTC. Translating it yields CASSLRLAEEPSF.

CDR3 in DNA: TGTGCCAGCAGTCGAGACAGGGACCCTCTCTATGGCTACACCTTC. Translation: CASSRDRDPLYGYTF. The chain carries TRBV12-3 or TRBV12-4 and TRBJ1-2; TRBD1 matches at 7 bases. This CDR3 region has 15 residues. V lost 5 bases to trimming and J lost 4 bases; unmatched junction nucleotides: 10.

This rearrangement joins TRBV4-1 to TRBJ1-2; 7 bases are a match to TRBD1. Germline V lookup: CDR1 MGHRA, CDR2 YSYEKL. The CDR3 length is 13 residues. The V segment lost 3 bases and the J segment 6 bases; nucleotides outside the gene matches: 4. The CDR3 protein is CASSHLGQNGYTF. Here the CDR3 DNA reads TGCGCCAGCAGCCACCTGGGACAGAATGGCTACACCTTC.

This clonotype was counted between two and nine times. This rearrangement joins TRBV7-6 to TRBJ2-1; D is perhaps TRBD1 (5 bases). CDR1 and CDR2 from the germline V gene are SGHVS and FNYEAQ. This CDR3 spans 14 amino acids. V was trimmed by 4 bases and J by 7 bases, leaving 14 bases between them. In nucleotides, the CDR3 is TGTGCCAGCAGCTCGACAGTGGCCTCAAATGAGCAGTTCTTC. It codes for CASSSTVASNEQFF.

This clonotype was recorded a few times. V and J are TRBV11-2 and TRBJ2-5; D perhaps matches TRBD1 (6 bases). CDR1 is SGHAT and CDR2 is FQNNGV in the germline V gene. V was shortened by 5 bases and J by 0 bases, with 16 bases between the two germline ends. The CDR3 length is 16 residues. The CDR3 reads CASSHHSGTYQETQYF. As DNA, the CDR3 is TGTGCCAGCAGCCACCATTCCGGGACATACCAAGAGACCCAGTACTTC.

The chain combines TRBV4-3 with TRBJ2-2; D is ambiguous. This CDR3 contains 13 residues. CDR1 is LGHNA, CDR2 YSLEER, per germline. The V and J ends lost 2 bases and 4 bases respectively, with 5 bases between them. The CDR3 loop reads CASSQCATGELFF. CDR3 in DNA: TGCGCCAGCAGCCAATGCGCCACCGGGGAGCTGTTTTTT.

The rearrangement uses TRBV12-3 or TRBV12-4 and TRBJ1-1; TRBD1 is a possible D gene (6 bases). The germline V and J ends were trimmed by 5 bases and 3 bases, with 13 bases remaining between them. This CDR3 contains 14 residues. The CDR3 sequence: CASSPTGPDTEAFF. The CDR3 DNA reads as TGTGCCAGCAGTCCCACAGGGCCGGACACTGAAGCTTTCTTT.

The chain couples TRBV4-3 to TRBJ1-2, with 10 bases lining up with TRBD1. CDR1 and CDR2 (germline): LGHNA, YSLEER. This CDR3 has 17 residues. The trim removed 1 base at V and 4 bases at J, leaving 9 bases unmatched. CDR3 protein: CASSQVGQGLSAYGYTF. The DNA of the CDR3 is TGCGCCAGCAGCCAAGTGGGACAGGGGCTGTCGGCCTATGGCTACACCTTC.

In the case of this clonotype: Since a much larger clone is just one base distant, this may be a read error. The missing conserved phenylalanine or tryptophan at the end of this CDR3 makes a read error likely. The chain couples TRBV20-1 to TRBJ1-2; D might be TRBD1 (6 bases). Deletions cut 7 bases from V and 0 bases from J, with 21 bases between. The CDR3 length is 16 residues. Germline V CDR1 and CDR2: DFQATT, SNEGSKA (reference sequence). CDR3 amino acids: CSVNRDTDNSNYGYTV. The CDR3 DNA reads as TGCAGTGTTAACCGGGACACCGATAATTCTAACTATGGCTACACCGTC.

The chain links TRBV4-1 to TRBJ1-3; tentative D call: TRBD1 (5 bases). V dropped 4 bases and J dropped 0 bases, with 13 bases sitting between them. Germline V gives CDR1 MGHRA, CDR2 YSYEKL. The length of the CDR3 is 16 residues. The CDR3 is CASSLVSGASGNTIYF. In DNA, the CDR3 is TGCGCCAGCAGCCTTGTGAGCGGGGCCTCTGGAAACACCATATATTTT.

This clonotype was counted many times. V and J are TRBV29-1 and TRBJ2-7; 10 positions match TRBD2. Germline CDR1 SQVTM, CDR2 ANQGSEA. V shed 4 bases and J 1 base; nucleotides not matched to a gene: 1. The CDR3 runs 13 residues. The CDR3 here is CSVGTSGSYEQYF. In DNA, the CDR3 is TGCAGCGTTGGGACTAGCGGTTCCTACGAGCAGTACTTC.